This T cell receptor (beta chain) appears in the sequencing data of a study of shared clonotypes between healthy human individuals. Study observations and caveats: Clonotype sharing among donors, it was expected, would be affected by sequencing depth. In several donors, about 5% of naive CD4 clonotypes appeared in common.

Germline assignment: CDR1 SEHNR and CDR2 FQNEAQ (reference sequence). There are 14 residues in the CDR3. Germline trimming cut 3 bases from V and 6 bases from J; bases unmatched to any gene: 4. In the case of this clone: What it binds is unknown.

Repertoires were generated with immunoSEQ multiplex PCR, while TCRdb's copy carries only in-frame clones and drops some. The sample shows 2 million to 3 million clones, 93% of them seen only once. The V gene is TRBV7-9, the J gene TRBJ2-4; 8 bases line up with TRBD2. Sequencing was performed on naive CD4+ T cells from PBMCs. Subset reported: CD45RA+ positively selected. This sequence originates from a young man in good health. Some clones in this sample may be carry-over from other donors' samples. For the CDR3, the DNA is TGTGCCAGCAGCTTCAGCGGGAGTCGAAACATTCAGTACTTC. Residues: CASSFSGSRNIQYF.